The next 21 T cell receptor beta chains were all read from a single sample in a study of Ad26.COV2.S vaccination and SARS-CoV-2 variants. Assay used: immunoSEQ multiplex PCR; TCRdb lists only in-frame clones, some missing. The profile shows roughly 300,000 clones, roughly 89% of them singletons. The treatment denotes: some 20 received Ad26.COV2.S at low or high dose, single or two shots; about 5 received placebo; per-sample allocation not given. All samples were drawn on day 63, counting from the first vaccine or placebo injection. The sample here was peripheral blood, taken in a trial of Ad26.COV2.S vaccine versus placebo. The receptors stem from a person aged 18-60 years who received the Ad26.COV2.S COVID-19 vaccine or a placebo.

The V gene is TRBV29-1, the J gene TRBJ1-1; D gene unclear. The CDR3 extends over 12 amino acids. Trimming cost V 5 bases and J 7 bases, with 14 bases left between them. The germline CDR1 and CDR2 sequences are SQVTM and ANQGSEA. For the CDR3, the DNA is TGCAGCGTTCTCGGGGAGTGGGGTGAAGCTTTCTTT. The encoded protein is CSVLGEWGEAFF.

The chain links TRBV19 to TRBJ1-5, with 8 nucleotides matching TRBD1. J was trimmed by 2 bases and V by 4 bases; bases with no gene match: 4. Germline V gene lookup returns CDR1 LNHDA and CDR2 SQIVND (reference sequence). This CDR3 comprises 15 residues. The CDR3 nucleotides are TGTGCCAGTAGTACCCCAGGGGGCGGCAATCAGCCCCAGCATTTT. Its translation is CASSTPGGGNQPQHF.

This sequence joins TRBV6-5 and TRBJ2-7, with D perhaps matching TRBD1 (5 bases). Germline CDR1 and CDR2: MNHEY and SVGAGI. This CDR3 comprises 13 residues. Between the trimmed V and J ends, which lost 6 bases and 4 bases, there was a span of 13 bases. The CDR3 DNA is TGTGCCAGCAGGACGACAGATACTTACGAGCAGTACTTC. Encoded protein: CASRTTDTYEQYF.

This clone was seen once. The chain couples TRBV28 to TRBJ1-5, with D perhaps TRBD1 (5 bases). V lost 4 bases and J 7 bases, leaving 8 bases between the germline ends. Germline V CDR1 and CDR2: MDHEN, SYDVKM. This CDR3 is 12 amino acids long. The CDR3, as DNA: TGTGCCAGCAGTTCACAGGAGCAGCCCCAGCATTTT. Encoded protein: CASSSQEQPQHF. The full variable domain, in which reference TRBV28 and TRBJ1-5 provide the parts outside the CDR3, is DVKVTQSSRYLVKRTGEKVFLECVQDMDHENMFWYRQDPGLGLRLIYFSYDVKMKEKGDIPEGYSVSREKKERFSLILESASTNQTSMYLCASSSQEQPQHFGDGTRLSIL.

The table lists this clone with a count of one. The chain is built from TRBV5-1 and TRBJ1-6; TRBD1 agrees at 7 bases. V shed 4 bases, J shed 8 bases, and the junction held 9 bases outside the gene matches. The CDR3 length is 15 residues. Looked up from germline, CDR1 is SGHRS and CDR2 is YFSETQ. CDR3 nucleotides: TGCGCCAGCAGCGCCTCAGGGGGTCACGATTCACCCCTCCACTTT. This encodes CASSASGGHDSPLHF.

The chain combines TRBV15 with TRBJ2-3; 11 nucleotides agree with TRBD2. The CDR3 has 21 residues. Germline V gene sequence: CDR1 LNHNV, CDR2 YYDKDF (reference sequence). V shed 5 bases and J 2 bases; nucleotides not matched to a gene: 21. This CDR3 reads CATSGIFTGTSGMFSTDTQYF. In DNA form, the CDR3 reads TGTGCCACCAGCGGAATTTTCACCGGGACTAGCGGAATGTTCTCCACAGATACGCAGTATTTT.

This clone was counted a single time. The chain couples TRBV5-5 to TRBJ1-2, with D unclear. CDR1 is SGHKS and CDR2 is YYEKEE in the germline V gene (reference sequence). The CDR3 has 15 amino acids. The germline V and J ends were trimmed by 4 bases and 0 bases, with 13 bases remaining between them. The chain's CDR3 is CASSPKAGTNYGYTF. CDR3 in DNA: TGTGCCAGCAGCCCCAAGGCAGGAACTAACTATGGCTACACCTTC.

This sequence joins TRBV6-5 and TRBJ2-7; D is unclear. Germline values: CDR1 MNHEY, CDR2 SVGAGI. Trimming stripped 5 bases from V and 4 bases from J, with 18 bases between. The CDR3 is 15 residues long. The chain's CDR3 is CASSPGTSPGYEQYF. The CDR3 bases are TGTGCCAGCAGTCCCGGTACATCCCCAGGATACGAGCAGTACTTC.

This clone was seen a single time. This chain joins TRBV11-2 and TRBJ2-2; possibly TRBD1 for D (6 bases). CDR3 length: 16 amino acids. The ends were cut back, 5 bases at V and 4 bases at J, with 17 bases in the middle. The germline V gene encodes CDR1 SGHAT and CDR2 FQNNGV. The CDR3 region has the DNA TGTGCCAGCAGCCCCCGAACAGGGTTTGCCACCGGGGAGCTGTTTTTT. Protein: CASSPRTGFATGELFF.

The chain recombines TRBV27 with TRBJ2-7, with D perhaps TRBD1 or TRBD2 (5 bases each). Germline V gene lookup returns CDR1 MNHEY and CDR2 SMNVEV (reference sequence). V was shortened by 3 bases and J by 7 bases, with 10 bases between the two germline ends. This CDR3 region has 12 residues. The CDR3 DNA follows: TGTGCCAGCAGTTTTGGGGGTCAGGAGCAGTACTTC. Translating gives CASSFGGQEQYF.

J is TRBJ2-1 and V is TRBV5-6, with 9 bases aligning to TRBD1. The germline CDR1 and CDR2 sequences are SGHDT and YYEEEE. V dropped 2 bases and J dropped 6; count of bases not matched to a gene: 9. This CDR3 spans 16 amino acids. This chain's CDR3 is CASSFRDRVPGNEQFF. CDR3 DNA sequence: TGTGCCAGCAGCTTCAGGGACAGGGTCCCCGGCAATGAGCAGTTCTTC.

V and J are TRBV9 and TRBJ2-3, with 10 bases identical to TRBD2. This CDR3 is built from 15 residues. Germline V lookup: CDR1 SGDLS, CDR2 YYNGEE. J was trimmed by 4 bases and V by 1 base; bases with no gene match: 3. The CDR3 spells CASSVRSGGADTQYF. The CDR3 bases are TGTGCCAGCAGCGTAAGGAGCGGGGGGGCAGATACGCAGTATTTT.

This sequence joins TRBV7-2 and TRBJ2-3; 12 bases agree with TRBD2. Looked up from germline, CDR1 is SGHTA and CDR2 is FQGNSA. V lost 5 bases to trimming and J lost 2 bases; unmatched junction nucleotides: 5. This CDR3 region has 16 residues. The DNA for the CDR3 is TGTGCCAGCAGCCCCCTAGCGGGGGGGGTCACAGATACGCAGTATTTT. It is translated as CASSPLAGGVTDTQYF.

This clone was seen just once. The chain carries TRBV4-3 and TRBJ1-1, with unresolved D. The CDR3 length is 16 residues. CDR1 is LGHNA and CDR2 is YSLEER in the germline V gene. V dropped 0 bases and J dropped 3 bases, with 14 bases sitting between them. CDR3 region: CASSQDVGRGDTEAFF. The CDR3 nucleotides read TGCGCCAGCAGCCAAGATGTCGGACGCGGAGACACTGAAGCTTTCTTT.

This sequence joins TRBV4-1 and TRBJ1-3; the match to TRBD1 covers 8 bases. V was pared by 1 base and J by 3 bases, with 8 bases of the junction left unmatched. Germline assignment: CDR1 MGHRA and CDR2 YSYEKL. CDR3 length: 17 residues. CDR3 bases: TGCGCCAGCAGCCAAGGAGTCTCAGGGGGCGATGGAAACACCATATATTTT. It translates to CASSQGVSGGDGNTIYF.

The chain combines TRBV12-3 or TRBV12-4 with TRBJ1-1, with TRBD1 matching over 8 bases. The CDR3 spans 13 residues. Losses at the gene ends were 5 bases for V and 5 bases for J; bases not matched to a gene: 4. CDR3 in amino acids: CASSQGAWTEAFF. For the CDR3, the DNA is TGTGCCAGCAGTCAGGGGGCTTGGACTGAAGCTTTCTTT.

The chain links TRBV30 to TRBJ1-2; 7 bases are a match to TRBD1. J lost 0 bases, V lost 1 base, and 5 bases had no gene match. Looked up from germline, CDR1 is GTSNPN and CDR2 is SVGIG (reference sequence). The CDR3 contains 15 residues. CDR3 DNA: TGTGCCTGGAGTGGAAACAGGGGCTCTAACTATGGCTACACCTTC. Its translation: CAWSGNRGSNYGYTF.

The chain links TRBV5-6 to TRBJ2-6; D might be TRBD1 (5 bases). The CDR3 runs 15 residues. CDR1 is SGHDT, CDR2 YYEEEE, per germline. V lost 4 bases and J 0 bases, leaving 8 bases between the germline ends. CDR3 coding DNA: TGTGCCAGCAGCCGAGACAGCTCTGGGGCCAACGTCCTGACTTTC. Amino acids: CASSRDSSGANVLTF.

Only one count was recorded for this clone. The rearrangement uses TRBV4-1 and TRBJ1-4; 7 nucleotides match TRBD1. The germline gives CDR1 MGHRA, CDR2 YSYEKL. The trim removed 3 bases at V and 8 bases at J, leaving 6 bases unmatched. The CDR3 has 14 residues. CDR3 nucleotide sequence: TGCGCCAGCAGCCAGTTACAGGGGTTGGAAAAACTGTTTTTT. Translated, it gives CASSQLQGLEKLFF.

J is TRBJ2-7 and V is TRBV7-2, with D possibly TRBD2 on 6 matching bases. The germline gives CDR1 SGHTA, CDR2 FQGNSA. The CDR3 is made up of 15 amino acids. The ends were cut back, 1 base at V and 7 bases at J, with 17 bases in the middle. CDR3 bases: TGTGCCAGCAGCTTAGATCTGGGCGGGGCGGGGGAGCAGTACTTC. Its protein product is CASSLDLGGAGEQYF.

The chain has TRBV7-9 and TRBJ1-1; tentatively, D is TRBD1 (5 bases). V dropped 0 bases and J dropped 0 bases, with 20 bases sitting between them. This CDR3 comprises 19 residues. Per germline, CDR1 SEHNR and CDR2 FQNEAQ (reference sequence). The CDR3 DNA follows: TGTGCCAGCAGCTTAGCGCAAGGCATGACAGCACGACTGAACACTGAAGCTTTCTTT. This gives the protein CASSLAQGMTARLNTEAFF.